The clone carrying this TCR beta chain was seen at least ten times. Its specificity is not known. This CDR3 is 16 amino acids long. J was trimmed by 0 bases and V by 4 bases; bases with no gene match: 6. Germline V lookup: CDR1 SGHAT, CDR2 FQDESV (reference sequence). In patients chosen for sequencing, flow cytometry had shown CD8+CD57+ cell expansion. The template used for profiling TCR beta VDJ and CDR3 was genomic DNA. TCRdb passed the reads through MiXCR, listing each CDR3 protein once. The sample lists about 150,000 distinct CDR3 sequences; about 50% were seen once. The entry originates in a study of CD8+CD57+ T cells in acquired aplastic anemia. At the level of the study: Average DNA yield from sorted CD4+ and CD8+ cells was around 3.2 ug. Whole-study findings and limits: Overlap between patients and controls comprised roughly 28 CD8+ CDR3 sequences.

This sequence joins TRBV11-1 and TRBJ2-1, with 7 bases lining up with TRBD1. What was sequenced was sorted CD4+, CD8+, or CD8+CD57+ T cells (not recorded which) from PBMCs. This clonotype was sampled from a human donor with aplastic anemia. The CDR3 DNA sequence: TGTGCCAGCAGCTCCTCCCGGGACAGCTCCTACAATGAGCAGTTCTTC. Residues: CASSSSRDSSYNEQFF. The full variable domain, its missing parts supplied by reference TRBV11-1 and TRBJ2-1, is EAEVAQSPRYKITEKSQAVAFWCDPISGHATLYWYRQILGQGPELLVQFQDESVVDDSQLPKDRFSAERLKGVDSTLKIQPAELGDSAMYLCASSSSRDSSYNEQFFGPGTRLTVL.